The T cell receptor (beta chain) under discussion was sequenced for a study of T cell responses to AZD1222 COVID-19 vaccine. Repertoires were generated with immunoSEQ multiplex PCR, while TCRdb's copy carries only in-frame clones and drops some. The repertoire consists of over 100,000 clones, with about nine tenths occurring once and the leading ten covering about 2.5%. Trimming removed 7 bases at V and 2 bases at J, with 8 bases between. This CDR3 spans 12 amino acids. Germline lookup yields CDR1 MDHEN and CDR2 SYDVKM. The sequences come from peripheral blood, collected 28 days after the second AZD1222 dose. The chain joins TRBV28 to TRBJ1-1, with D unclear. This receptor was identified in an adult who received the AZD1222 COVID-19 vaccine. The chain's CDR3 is CASNALNTEAFF. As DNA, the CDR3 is TGTGCCAGCAATGCTCTTAACACTGAAGCTTTCTTT.